This TCR beta chain was sequenced during a study of cytomegalovirus exposure and HLA in healthy donors. CDR1 and CDR2 (germline): SGHTA, FQGTGA. The CDR3 totals 16 residues. The germline V and J ends were trimmed by 2 bases and 6 bases, with 17 bases remaining between them. The PCR made use of 60 Vbeta and 13 Jbeta primers. Method: immunoSEQ multiplex PCR; TCRdb's copy keeps in-frame clones and lacks some. Of around 210,000 clones listed, roughly 80% are singletons. This chain joins TRBV7-3 and TRBJ2-1; D is unclear. Specimen: PBMCs. The sequence was collected from a male donor in good health and CMV-seropositive. The CDR3 region has the DNA TGTGCCAGCAGCTTAGACGGGTTTGCGGCCGTCAATGAGCAGTTCTTC. Its translation is CASSLDGFAAVNEQFF.